One sample yielded the 15 T cell receptor beta chains listed below, sequenced in a study of memory CD4+ T cells and cytomegalovirus serostatus. The sort gate was single viable CD3+CD4+CD8-CD45RO+ cells for memory CD4+ T cells. TCRdb keeps only in-frame clones here, not all; method: immunoSEQ multiplex PCR. The table includes 50,000 to 75,000 clones, around 83% detected once. Input material: memory CD4+ T cells from blood. Every receptor here comes from an adult in good health and CMV-seronegative.

The chain carries TRBV7-8 and TRBJ1-6; D unclear. This CDR3 spans 17 amino acids. V lost 5 bases to trimming and J lost 0 bases, with 14 bases between them. CDR1 and CDR2 (germline): SGHVS, FQNEAQ. Written as DNA, the CDR3 is TGTGCCAGCAGCCCCCTTTCGGCAGTCTCCTATAATTCACCCCTCCACTTT. Protein: CASSPLSAVSYNSPLHF. The full variable domain, its missing parts supplied by reference TRBV7-8 and TRBJ1-6, is GAGVSQSPRYKVAKRGQDVALRCDPISGHVSLFWYQQALGQGPEFLTYFQNEAQLDKSGLPSDRFFAERPEGSVSTLKIQRTQQEDSAVYLCASSPLSAVSYNSPLHFGNGTRLTVT.

The V gene is TRBV2, the J gene TRBJ2-7; 8 bases agree with TRBD2. V lost 7 bases, J lost 6 bases, and 14 bases stayed unmatched. Germline values: CDR1 SNHLY, CDR2 FYNNEI. CDR3 length: 15 amino acids. The CDR3 reads CASKTIERERGEQYF. The CDR3 nucleotides read TGTGCCAGCAAGACTATTGAGCGGGAGCGGGGCGAGCAGTACTTC. Combining the CDR3 with reference TRBV2 and TRBJ2-7 gives the whole variable domain EPEVTQTPSHQVTQMGQEVILRCVPISNHLYFYWYRQILGQKVEFLVSFYNNEISEKSEIFDDQFSVERPDGSNFTLKIRSTKLEDSAMYFCASKTIERERGEQYFGPGTRLTVT.

The chain recombines TRBV5-6 with TRBJ1-3; D not certain. This CDR3 spans 16 amino acids. Germline-derived CDR1 and CDR2 are SGHDT and YYEEEE. Trimming removed 5 bases from V and 4 bases from J, with 19 bases in between. The CDR3 DNA reads as TGTGCCAGCAGGCGGTCACGGTCCTTCGGAGGAAACACCATATATTTT. As protein: CASRRSRSFGGNTIYF.

This chain links TRBV27 with TRBJ2-1, with 7 bases fitting TRBD1. V lost 2 bases and J lost 2; bases outside the gene matches: 9. From germline, CDR1 is MNHEY and CDR2 SMNVEV (reference sequence). This CDR3 comprises 17 residues. The CDR3 region is CASSLALGGLTYNEQFF. Here the CDR3 DNA reads TGTGCCAGCAGTTTAGCCCTAGGGGGCCTCACCTACAATGAGCAGTTCTTC.

This clone was recorded once. This chain connects TRBV30 to TRBJ1-2; 8 bases fit TRBD1. CDR3 length: 13 amino acids. CDR1 and CDR2 from the germline V gene are GTSNPN and SVGIG (reference sequence). With V trimmed by 2 bases and J by 7 bases, 6 bases remained unmatched. CDR3: CAWSLRQGFGYTF. The DNA of the CDR3 is TGTGCCTGGAGTTTACGACAGGGGTTTGGCTACACCTTC. Complete variable domain (other parts from reference TRBV30 and TRBJ1-2): SQTIHQWPATLVQPVGSPLSLECTVEGTSNPNLYWYRQAAGRGLQLLFYSVGIGQISSEVPQNLSASRPQDRQFILSSKKLLLSDSGFYLCAWSLRQGFGYTFGSGTRLTVV.

The chain joins TRBV25-1 to TRBJ2-1, with 8 positions matching TRBD2. The CDR3 is 11 amino acids. Germline values: CDR1 MGHDK, CDR2 SYGVNS. Trimming at V came to 5 bases and at J to 13 bases, leaving 4 bases not matched to a gene. DNA for the CDR3: TGTGCCAGCAGTCTCACTAGCGGACAGTTCTTC. It is translated as CASSLTSGQFF.

The V call is TRBV7-6, the J call TRBJ1-1; D is ambiguous. V gave up 5 bases and J gave up 2 bases, with 12 bases separating them. CDR3 size: 14 residues. Per germline, CDR1 SGHVS and CDR2 FNYEAQ. CDR3 DNA sequence: TGTGCCAGCAGCCTTATGGTTGCCAACACTGAAGCTTTCTTT. Amino acids: CASSLMVANTEAFF. Combining the CDR3 with reference TRBV7-6 and TRBJ1-1 gives the whole variable domain GAGVSQSPRYKVTKRGQDVALRCDPISGHVSLYWYRQALGQGPEFLTYFNYEAQQDKSGLPNDRFSAERPEGSISTLTIQRTEQRDSAMYRCASSLMVANTEAFFGQGTRLTVV.

The chain's CDR3 is CASSSGHRVSYEQYF. In nucleotides, the CDR3 is TGCGCCAGCAGCTCGGGACACCGAGTCTCCTACGAGCAGTACTTC. V gene TRBV5-1 combines with J gene TRBJ2-7, with D possibly matching TRBD1 (6 bases). Trimming took off 3 bases at V and 0 bases at J, with 13 bases between the two ends. Germline CDR1 SGHRS, CDR2 YFSETQ. CDR3 length: 15 residues.

The chain combines TRBV5-4 with TRBJ2-2, with 9 bases aligning to TRBD1. Germline V gives CDR1 SGHNT, CDR2 YYREEE (reference sequence). V dropped 4 bases and J dropped 4; count of bases not matched to a gene: 11. The CDR3 covers 17 residues. CDR3 loop: CASSARLGQGSTGELFF. The CDR3 DNA reads as TGTGCCAGCAGCGCTAGACTGGGACAGGGAAGCACCGGGGAGCTGTTTTTT.

In its sample, this clone was seen once. The J gene is TRBJ2-5, the V gene TRBV25-1; the match to TRBD2 covers 7 bases. Germline CDR1 and CDR2: MGHDK and SYGVNS. Trimming removed 2 bases from V and 5 bases from J; junction bases left unmatched: 8. The CDR3 covers 15 residues. CDR3 region: CASSEGEGIRETQYF. The DNA for the CDR3 is TGTGCCAGCAGTGAAGGGGAGGGTATACGTGAGACCCAGTACTTC.

This clone was observed once. The chain uses TRBV5-1 and TRBJ2-7; D call uncertain. Trimming removed 4 bases at V and 4 bases at J, with 9 bases between. Germline values: CDR1 SGHRS, CDR2 YFSETQ. The CDR3 consists of 12 residues. CDR3 coding DNA: TGCGCCAGCAGCACGGAAGGATACGAGCAGTACTTC. Protein sequence: CASSTEGYEQYF.

V gene TRBV7-3 combines with J gene TRBJ2-6; maybe TRBD1 (5 bases). Germline V CDR1 and CDR2: SGHTA, FQGTGA. CDR3 length equals 18 residues. Trimming removed 5 bases from V and 0 bases from J, with 17 bases in between. The CDR3 protein is CASSPYGASGSGANVLTF. CDR3 nucleotides: TGTGCCAGCAGCCCCTATGGGGCCAGTGGCTCTGGGGCCAACGTCCTGACTTTC.

The rearrangement uses TRBV4-1 and TRBJ1-6; D is possibly TRBD1 (6 bases). Trimming pared 3 bases from V and 6 bases from J, leaving 12 bases between. The CDR3 is 15 amino acids. Germline V gene sequence: CDR1 MGHRA, CDR2 YSYEKL. CDR3 nucleotide sequence: TGCGCCAGCAGCCAGAACAGGGTTGGTAATTCACCCCTCCACTTT. Translation: CASSQNRVGNSPLHF.

The chain employs TRBV5-4 and TRBJ1-5; D is unclear. This CDR3 comprises 13 residues. Per the germline V gene, CDR1 is SGHNT and CDR2 is YYREEE (reference sequence). The V and J ends lost 2 bases and 2 bases respectively, with 5 bases between them. The CDR3 here is CASSFEGNQPQHF. For the CDR3, the DNA is TGTGCCAGCAGCTTTGAGGGCAATCAGCCCCAGCATTTT.

The CDR3, as DNA: TGTGCCAGCTCAGGGGACAGGGGGTACGAGCAGTACTTC. Amino acids: CASSGDRGYEQYF. The chain employs TRBV18 and TRBJ2-7; 11 bases are shared with TRBD1. The length of the CDR3 is 13 residues. The V segment lost 5 bases and the J segment 4 bases; nucleotides outside the gene matches: 1. Germline V gene data show CDR1 as KGHSH and CDR2 as LQKENI.